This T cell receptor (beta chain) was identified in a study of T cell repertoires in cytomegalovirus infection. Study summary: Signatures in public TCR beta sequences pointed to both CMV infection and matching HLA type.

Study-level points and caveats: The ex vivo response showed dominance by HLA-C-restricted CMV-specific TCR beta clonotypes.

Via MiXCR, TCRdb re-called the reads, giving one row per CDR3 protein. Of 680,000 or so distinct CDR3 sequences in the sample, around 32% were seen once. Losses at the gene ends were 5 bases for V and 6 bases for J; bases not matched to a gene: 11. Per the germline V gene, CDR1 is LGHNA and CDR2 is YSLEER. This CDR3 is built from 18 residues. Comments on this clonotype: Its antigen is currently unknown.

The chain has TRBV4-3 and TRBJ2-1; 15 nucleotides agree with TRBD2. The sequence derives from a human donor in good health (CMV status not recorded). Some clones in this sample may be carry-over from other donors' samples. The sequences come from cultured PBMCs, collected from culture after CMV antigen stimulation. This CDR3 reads CASSSMGLAGGRGNEQFF. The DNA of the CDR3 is TGCGCCAGCAGCTCTATGGGACTAGCGGGAGGTCGGGGCAATGAGCAGTTCTTC.